This TCR beta chain derives from a study of blood T cell repertoires in COVID-19. Study-wide background: Sites across the United States, Italy and Spain contributed samples from acute and convalescent COVID-19.

Only in-frame clones appear in the TCRdb table, and some are missing; sequencing was by immunoSEQ multiplex PCR. Of around 90,000 clones listed, roughly 77% are singletons. The CDR3 length is 12 residues. Trimming took 2 bases from V and 7 from J, leaving 6 bases between them. Germline V CDR1 and CDR2: LNHNV, YYDKDF (reference sequence). Input material: peripheral blood. V gene TRBV15 combines with J gene TRBJ1-5; D may be TRBD1 (6 bases). The source is a human donor in a cohort sampled during active COVID-19. CDR3 sequence: CATSRRGQPQHF. In DNA form, the CDR3 reads TGTGCCACCAGCAGAAGGGGGCAGCCCCAGCATTTT.